This TCR beta chain originates from a study of cytomegalovirus exposure and HLA in healthy donors. Study in general: HLA-typed donors were the source of approximately 85 million unique TCRs, which an early data release held.

The PCR used 60 Vbeta and 13 Jbeta primers. TCRdb's table, derived via immunoSEQ multiplex PCR, lists solely in-frame clones and lacks some. The sample carries about 160,000 clones, 65% to 80% recorded once. This clone was detected only once. Its specificity is not known. The length of the CDR3 is 16 residues. Germline CDR1 reads SGHDT; CDR2 reads YYEEEE. V was pared by 0 bases and J by 0 bases, with 12 bases between. Study results and limitations: Cytomegalovirus-associated TCR beta chains were listed, numbering 150 to 200.

The sequenced sample was PBMCs. The chain couples TRBV5-6 to TRBJ1-2; D is perhaps TRBD1 (6 bases). The receptor's source is a young man in good health and CMV-seropositive. The CDR3 protein is CASSLDRVRPNYGYTF. The CDR3 nucleotides read TGTGCCAGCAGCTTGGACAGGGTGAGACCTAACTATGGCTACACCTTC.